Here is one T cell receptor (beta chain) with its context. Many counts were recorded for this clone. The clone's antigen remains unknown. No clone much larger than this one lies a single base away; base qualities are absent. CDR1 and CDR2 are drawn from the germline V gene: MNHEY, SVGAGI. The junction shows trimming of 2 bases on V and 2 bases on J, plus 15 bases between the germline ends. Inclusive of the bounding cysteine and phenylalanine, the CDR3 is 17 residues long. Only the CDR3 DNA is retained, 51 bases long and in frame from the first base. Library preparation was by PCR. The run used an Illumina HiSeq 4000. High-throughput sequencing was used to profile the CDR3 region of the TCR beta-chain in every patient. Turning to the authors' computational methods: CDR3 differences across clinicopathological groups were used to build a classifier for discriminating distant-metastatic papillary thyroid cancer patients. Repertoire diversity was assessed with the Shannon index, and tumor-blood repertoire similarity with the Morisita-Horn index. TCRdb handled the public reads itself, with Q25 trimming in fastp and clone calling in MiXCR, and kept productive beta chains. The V and J calls follow TCRdb's processing rather than the paper's. Within this sample are about 49,000 clones, with around 20% of them counted one time only. Roughly 4.2% of the sample is taken by the ten largest.

The data belong to a study of metastatic and nonmetastatic thyroid tumors (dated by TCRdb to 2019 to 2021). At the level of the whole study: Repertoires were compared across peripheral blood and tumor or nodule tissue samples from malignant and benign thyroid patients.

Overall study outcomes, separate from this receptor: In both blood and tumor samples, malignant tumors were reported to have significantly higher TCR beta diversity than benign nodules.

No patient had received any treatment before thyroid surgery. Using T-cell receptor beta sequencing, the study looked back at clinical samples from patients collected from about 2011 to 2018. This TCR came from a female donor with papillary thyroid cancer or a benign thyroid nodule (not recorded which). Some clones in this sample may be carry-over from other donors' samples. Recombination connected TRBV6-5 to TRBJ1-4; D gene: possibly TRBD1, on 5 matching bases. Sequencing used blood. In nucleotide form, the sequence is TGTGCCAGCAGTTACAACCAGGGATTCGGGACTAATGAAAAACTGTTTTTT. This is translated as CASSYNQGFGTNEKLFF.